A selection of T cell receptor beta chains follows, all from one sample in a study of blood T cell repertoires in COVID-19. Method: immunoSEQ multiplex PCR; TCRdb's copy keeps in-frame clones and lacks some. The table lists about 190,000 clones, approximately 90% of them singletons. Sequencing was done on a sample of peripheral blood. The receptors were sampled from a man aged 25-45 years with acute or convalescent COVID-19. CDR3s include the opening cysteine and the closing phenylalanine or tryptophan. The order of the fields is J gene, clone size, D gene, V gene, CDR3 protein, CDR3 DNA. D genes are given only for firm matches. Clone size is given for some rows only: seen once, a few or many times, or a class if the clone is expanded.

TRBJ2-3,-,-,TRBV19,CASIPQGSLDTQYF,TGTGCCAGTATCCCTCAGGGATCTTTAGATACGCAGTATTTT
TRBJ2-2,-,-,TRBV24-1,CATEAQGRRELFF,TGTGCCACCGAAGCTCAGGGTAGGCGGGAGCTGTTTTTT
TRBJ2-7,few,-,TRBV2,CASSEYPLNYEQYF,TGTGCCAGCAGTGAATATCCGCTAAACTACGAGCAGTACTTC
TRBJ1-1,-,-,TRBV28,CASTLPLNTEAFF,TGTGCCAGCACCCTACCACTTAACACTGAAGCTTTCTTT
TRBJ2-7,-,TRBD1,TRBV5-5,CASSSGTGGPSYEQYF,TGTGCCAGCAGCTCGGGGACAGGGGGACCTTCCTACGAGCAGTACTTC
TRBJ2-1,-,TRBD2,TRBV4-1,CASSQGLAGGYNEQFF,TGCGCCAGCAGCCAAGGTCTAGCGGGGGGTTACAATGAGCAGTTCTTC
TRBJ1-1,-,TRBD1,TRBV28,CASLPGGGTEAFF,TGTGCCAGCCTCCCAGGGGGAGGCACTGAAGCTTTCTTT
TRBJ1-1,few,-,TRBV6-6,CASSQTGNTEAFF,TGTGCCAGCAGCCAGACAGGGAACACTGAAGCTTTCTTT
TRBJ1-6,-,-,TRBV15,CATSSLIGIRDSPLHF,TGTGCCACCAGCAGCCTTATCGGGATTCGGGATTCACCCCTCCACTTT
TRBJ2-2,-,TRBD1,TRBV27,CASWMDRGKWANTGELFF,TGTGCCAGCTGGATGGACAGGGGTAAATGGGCGAACACCGGGGAGCTGTTTTTT
TRBJ1-1,-,-,TRBV7-9,CASSPDRLNTEAFF,TGTGCCAGCAGCCCCGACAGGCTGAACACTGAAGCTTTCTTT
TRBJ1-1,-,TRBD1,TRBV2,CASSVTQMDRGKAFF,TGTGCCAGCAGTGTTACTCAAATGGACAGGGGGAAAGCTTTCTTT
TRBJ1-5,-,TRBD1,TRBV6-1,CASSERDREPQHF,TGTGCCAGCAGTGAACGAGACAGGGAACCCCAGCATTTT
TRBJ2-4,-,-,TRBV7-2,CASTPHLGGIAKNIQYF,TGTGCCAGCACCCCCCATTTGGGGGGTATAGCCAAAAACATTCAGTACTTC
TRBJ1-6,-,-,TRBV30,CAWSVEGRNSPLHF,TGTGCCTGGAGTGTGGAGGGGAGAAATTCACCCCTCCACTTT
TRBJ1-4,-,TRBD1,TRBV7-9,CASSRQGPATNEKLFF,TGTGCCAGCAGTCGACAGGGGCCCGCAACTAATGAAAAACTGTTTTTT
TRBJ2-2,-,TRBD2,TRBV28,CASRAGEGTGELFF,TGTGCCAGCAGGGCGGGAGAGGGTACCGGGGAGCTGTTTTTT
TRBJ1-3,-,-,TRBV9,CASSEGGGSGNTIYF,TGTGCCAGCAGCGAGGGAGGCGGCTCTGGAAACACCATATATTTT
TRBJ1-2,-,-,TRBV6-4,CASSDSGGANYGYTF,TGTGCCAGCAGTGACTCGGGGGGAGCTAACTATGGCTACACCTTC
TRBJ1-2,-,-,TRBV2,CASSETDGYTF,TGTGCCAGCAGTGAAACAGATGGCTACACCTTC
TRBJ2-5,-,-,TRBV3-1/TRBV3-2,CASSQVRGLKETQYF,TGTGCCAGCAGCCAAGTTCGAGGGCTCAAAGAGACCCAGTACTTC
TRBJ2-5,-,TRBD2,TRBV10-3,CAISLAGGPLQETQYF,TGTGCCATCAGTCTAGCGGGAGGGCCTTTGCAAGAGACCCAGTACTTC
TRBJ1-3,once,-,TRBV6-1,CASTEGRINTIYF,TGTGCCAGCACGGAGGGTCGGATCAACACCATATATTTT
TRBJ1-1,-,TRBD1,TRBV28,CASSTLRDRGTF,TGTGCCAGCAGTACCCTCCGGGACAGGGGGACCTTT
TRBJ2-7,-,-,TRBV11-3,CASRTGGASYEQYF,TGTGCCAGCCGCACGGGGGGCGCGTCTTACGAGCAGTACTTC
TRBJ1-6,-,-,TRBV9,CASDQEGNSPLHF,TGTGCCAGTGACCAAGAGGGAAATTCACCCCTCCACTTT
TRBJ2-3,-,-,TRBV19,CASSIQGTPSTDTQYF,TGTGCCAGTAGTATCCAGGGAACCCCTAGCACAGATACGCAGTATTTT
TRBJ2-7,-,-,TRBV6-5,CASGLIVTGAYEQYF,TGTGCCAGCGGGTTGATAGTTACGGGGGCCTACGAGCAGTACTTC
TRBJ2-7,-,-,TRBV11-2,CASSRAGTKHEQYF,TGTGCCAGCAGCCGCGCCGGGACAAAACACGAGCAGTACTTC
TRBJ1-2,-,-,TRBV4-1,CASSQVQTFYGYTF,TGCGCCAGCAGCCAAGTTCAGACTTTCTATGGCTACACCTTC
TRBJ1-5,-,-,TRBV30,CAWSQGRQPQHF,TGTGCCTGGTCACAGGGTAGGCAGCCCCAGCATTTT
TRBJ1-2,-,-,TRBV7-3,CASSLTPGNYGYTF,TGTGCCAGCAGCTTAACTCCAGGGAACTATGGCTACACCTTC
TRBJ1-2,-,-,TRBV11-2,CASSLVAKNYGYTF,TGTGCCAGCAGCTTAGTTGCGAAAAACTATGGCTACACCTTC
TRBJ2-2,-,TRBD2,TRBV2,CASRTSGGVGELFF,TGTGCCAGCAGAACTAGCGGGGGGGTCGGGGAGCTGTTTTTT
TRBJ1-1,-,-,TRBV14,CASSQGIATEAFF,TGTGCCAGCAGCCAAGGAATAGCAACTGAAGCTTTCTTT
TRBJ2-5,-,TRBD2,TRBV6-5,CASSSGTSAETQYF,TGTGCCAGCAGTTCCGGGACTAGCGCGGAGACCCAGTACTTC
TRBJ2-4,-,-,TRBV28,CASSITSRKNIQYF,TGTGCCAGCAGTATTACTAGTCGGAAAAACATTCAGTACTTC
TRBJ2-7,few,TRBD2,TRBV6-5,CASNKLAVAYEQYF,TGTGCCAGCAACAAACTAGCGGTCGCCTACGAGCAGTACTTC
TRBJ1-2,-,-,TRBV20-1,CSASRGSDGYTF,TGCAGTGCTAGTCGGGGATCGGATGGCTACACCTTC
TRBJ2-7,-,-,TRBV27,CASSLTSLYSEQYF,TGTGCCAGCAGCCTCACTAGTCTTTACTCCGAGCAGTACTTC
TRBJ2-4,many,-,TRBV27,CASSAKNIQYF,TGTGCCAGCAGTGCGAAAAACATTCAGTACTTC
TRBJ2-1,-,-,TRBV18,CASSPPPYHEQFF,TGTGCCAGCTCACCACCGCCCTACCATGAGCAGTTCTTC
TRBJ1-5,-,TRBD1,TRBV19,CASSISRDRLVGSNQPQHF,TGTGCCAGTAGTATATCCCGGGACAGGTTAGTAGGGAGCAATCAGCCCCAGCATTTT
TRBJ2-7,-,-,TRBV28,CASSLVLQVYEQYF,TGTGCCAGCAGTTTAGTACTACAGGTCTACGAGCAGTACTTC
TRBJ1-2,few,-,TRBV19,CASTPGRWSDGYTF,TGTGCCAGTACCCCAGGGAGGTGGAGTGACGGCTACACCTTC
TRBJ1-5,-,-,TRBV28,CASSPTGLIQPQHF,TGTGCCAGCAGCCCCACAGGCCTAATTCAGCCCCAGCATTTT